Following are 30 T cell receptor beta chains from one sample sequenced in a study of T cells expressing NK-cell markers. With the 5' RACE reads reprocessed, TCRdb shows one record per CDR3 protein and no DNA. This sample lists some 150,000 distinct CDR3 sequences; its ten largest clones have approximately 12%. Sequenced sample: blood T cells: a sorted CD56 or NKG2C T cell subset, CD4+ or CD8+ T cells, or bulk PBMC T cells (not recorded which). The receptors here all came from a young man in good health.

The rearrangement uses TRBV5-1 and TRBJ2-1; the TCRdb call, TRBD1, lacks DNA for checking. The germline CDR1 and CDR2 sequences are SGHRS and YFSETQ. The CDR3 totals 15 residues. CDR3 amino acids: CASSSPEFLGDEQFF.

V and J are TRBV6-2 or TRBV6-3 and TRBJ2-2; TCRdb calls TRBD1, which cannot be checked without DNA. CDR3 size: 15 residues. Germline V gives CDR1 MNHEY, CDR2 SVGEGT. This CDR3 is CASRPGTGETGELFF.

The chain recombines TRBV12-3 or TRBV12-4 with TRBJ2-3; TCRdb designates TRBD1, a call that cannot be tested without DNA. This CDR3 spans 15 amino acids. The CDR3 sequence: CASNPPGQPTDTQYF.

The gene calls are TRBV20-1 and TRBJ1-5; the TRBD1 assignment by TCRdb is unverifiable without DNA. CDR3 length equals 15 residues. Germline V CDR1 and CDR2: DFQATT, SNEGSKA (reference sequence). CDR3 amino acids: CSASYEGDSNQPQHF.

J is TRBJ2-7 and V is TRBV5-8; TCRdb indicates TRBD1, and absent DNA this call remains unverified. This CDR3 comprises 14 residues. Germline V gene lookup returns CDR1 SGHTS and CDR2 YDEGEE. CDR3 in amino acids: CASNSGQGAYEQYF.

Here the CDR3 reads CASSEGQSGANVLTF. J is TRBJ2-6 and V is TRBV6-1. This CDR3 has 15 residues. From germline, CDR1 is MNHNS and CDR2 SASEGT.

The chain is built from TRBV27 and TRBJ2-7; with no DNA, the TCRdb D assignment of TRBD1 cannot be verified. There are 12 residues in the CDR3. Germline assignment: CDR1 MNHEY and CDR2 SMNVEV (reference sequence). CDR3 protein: CASSGTGGEQYF.

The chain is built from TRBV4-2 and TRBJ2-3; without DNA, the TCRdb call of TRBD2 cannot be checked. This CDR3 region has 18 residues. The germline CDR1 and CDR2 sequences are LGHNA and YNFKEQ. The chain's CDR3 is CASSQEGLAGGSTDTQYF.

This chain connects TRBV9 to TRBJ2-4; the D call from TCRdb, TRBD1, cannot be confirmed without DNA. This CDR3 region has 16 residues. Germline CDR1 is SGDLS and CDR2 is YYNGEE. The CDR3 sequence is CASSGGQGDDKNIQYF.

This chain's CDR3 is CSARDVEGIKFGANVLTF. V usage is TRBV20-1 and J usage is TRBJ2-6; the TCRdb D gene call, TRBD1, has no DNA to confirm it. Looked up from germline, CDR1 is DFQATT and CDR2 is SNEGSKA (reference sequence). CDR3 length: 18 amino acids.

Here the CDR3 reads CSARSLLAGGPHEQFF. The chain employs TRBV20-1 and TRBJ2-1; as DNA is missing, the TRBD2 call by TCRdb cannot be tested. Germline-derived CDR1 and CDR2 are DFQATT and SNEGSKA (reference sequence). The CDR3 runs to 16 residues.

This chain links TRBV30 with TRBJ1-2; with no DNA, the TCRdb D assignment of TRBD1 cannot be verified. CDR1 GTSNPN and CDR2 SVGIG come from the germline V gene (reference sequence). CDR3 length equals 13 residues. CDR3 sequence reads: CAWDRGLGYGYTF.

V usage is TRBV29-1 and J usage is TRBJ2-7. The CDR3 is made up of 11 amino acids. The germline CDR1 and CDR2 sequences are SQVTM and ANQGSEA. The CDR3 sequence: CSVVTSYEQYF.

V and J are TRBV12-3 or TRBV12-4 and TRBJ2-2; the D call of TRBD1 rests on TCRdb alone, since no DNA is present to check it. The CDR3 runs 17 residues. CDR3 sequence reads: CASSPQGWDLNTGELFF.

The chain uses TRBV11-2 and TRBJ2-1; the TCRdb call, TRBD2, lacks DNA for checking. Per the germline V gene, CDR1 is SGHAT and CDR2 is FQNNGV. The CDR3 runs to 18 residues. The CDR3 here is CASSLLVAGGSSYNEQFF.

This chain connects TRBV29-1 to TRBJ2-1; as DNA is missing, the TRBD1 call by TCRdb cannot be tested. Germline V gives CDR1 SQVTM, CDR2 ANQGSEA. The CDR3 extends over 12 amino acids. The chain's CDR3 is CSAYGQAIEQFF.

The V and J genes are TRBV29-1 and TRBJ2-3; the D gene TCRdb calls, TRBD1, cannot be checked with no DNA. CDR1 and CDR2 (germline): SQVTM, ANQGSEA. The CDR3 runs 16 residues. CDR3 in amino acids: CSAHRDATFRTDTQYF.

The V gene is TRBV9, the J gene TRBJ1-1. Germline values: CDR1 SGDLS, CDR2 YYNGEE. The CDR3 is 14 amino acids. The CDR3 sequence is CASSPSGMNTEAFF.

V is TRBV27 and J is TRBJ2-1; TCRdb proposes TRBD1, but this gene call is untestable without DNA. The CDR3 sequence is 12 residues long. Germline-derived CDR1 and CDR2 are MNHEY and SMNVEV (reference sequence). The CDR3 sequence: CASSFDMGEQFF.

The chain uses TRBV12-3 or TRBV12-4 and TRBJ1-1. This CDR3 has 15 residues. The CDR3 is CASRAYGRLNTEAFF.

The CDR3 region is CASSQPGPHRAFF. The chain couples TRBV13 to TRBJ1-1. The CDR3 runs to 13 residues. The V gene's germline CDR1 is PRHDT and CDR2 FYEKMQ (reference sequence).

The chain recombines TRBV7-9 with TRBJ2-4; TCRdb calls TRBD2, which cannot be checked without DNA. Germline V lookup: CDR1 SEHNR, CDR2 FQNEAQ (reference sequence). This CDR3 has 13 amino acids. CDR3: CASREETKNIQYF. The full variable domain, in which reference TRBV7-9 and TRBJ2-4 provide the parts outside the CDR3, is DTGVSQNPRHKITKRGQNVTFRCDPISEHNRLYWYRQTLGQGPEFLTYFQNEAQLEKSRLLSDRFSAERPKGSFSTLEIQRTEQGDSAMYLCASREETKNIQYFGAGTRLSVL.

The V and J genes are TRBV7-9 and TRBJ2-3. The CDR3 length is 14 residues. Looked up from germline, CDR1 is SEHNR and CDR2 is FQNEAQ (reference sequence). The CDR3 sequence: CASSPSQSTDTQYF.

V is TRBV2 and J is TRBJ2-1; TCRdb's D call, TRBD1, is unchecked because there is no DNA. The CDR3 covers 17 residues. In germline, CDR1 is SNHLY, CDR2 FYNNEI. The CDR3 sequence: CASRFRDTQAFKNEQFF.

CDR3 protein: CATSRHLLAGAYEQYF. The rearrangement joins TRBV15 to TRBJ2-7; TCRdb's D call of TRBD2 is untestable without DNA. CDR1 and CDR2 from the germline V gene are LNHNV and YYDKDF (reference sequence). CDR3 length equals 16 residues.

The CDR3 here is CASSFAGGYTF. The chain links TRBV12-3 or TRBV12-4 to TRBJ1-2. The CDR3 covers 11 residues.

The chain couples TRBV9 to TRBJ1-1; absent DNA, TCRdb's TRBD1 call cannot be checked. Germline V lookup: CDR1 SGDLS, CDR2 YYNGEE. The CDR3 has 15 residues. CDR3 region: CASSVVQGQMTEAFF.

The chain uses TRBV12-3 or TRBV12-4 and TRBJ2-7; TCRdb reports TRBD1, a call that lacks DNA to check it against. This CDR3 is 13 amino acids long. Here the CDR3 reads CASTILGSPEQYF.

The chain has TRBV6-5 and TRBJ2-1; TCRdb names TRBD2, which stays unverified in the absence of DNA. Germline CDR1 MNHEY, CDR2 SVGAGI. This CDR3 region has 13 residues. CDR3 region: CASSYGTSHEQFF.

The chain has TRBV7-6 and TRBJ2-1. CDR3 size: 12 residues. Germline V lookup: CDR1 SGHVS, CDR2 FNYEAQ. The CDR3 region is CASSLRENEQFF. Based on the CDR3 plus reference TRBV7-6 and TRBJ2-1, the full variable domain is GAGVSQSPRYKVTKRGQDVALRCDPISGHVSLYWYRQALGQGPEFLTYFNYEAQQDKSGLPNDRFSAERPEGSISTLTIQRTEQRDSAMYRCASSLRENEQFFGPGTRLTVL.